A selection of T cell receptor beta chains follows, all from one sample in a study of CD8+ T cells in alopecia areata. Only in-frame clones appear in the TCRdb table, and some are missing; sequencing was by immunoSEQ multiplex PCR. This table has about 160,000 clones, over 80% appearing once. This specimen consisted of CD8+ T cells sorted from blood, obtained at week 0. The receptor set was obtained from a human donor with alopecia areata. Both conserved end residues are part of each CDR3. For some rows the clone size is stated as once, few or many, or as a class when expanded; others skip it.

clone_size: -
v_call: TRBV6-4
j_call: TRBJ2-1
cdr3_aa: CASSILPGSDEQFF

clone_size: -
v_call: TRBV27
j_call: TRBJ1-4
cdr3_aa: CASSLGGTATNEKLFF

clone_size: -
v_call: TRBV29-1
j_call: TRBJ2-4
cdr3_aa: CSVEADGTGGIQYF

clone_size: -
v_call: TRBV5-4
j_call: TRBJ1-1
cdr3_aa: CASSLEEGTNTEAFF

clone_size: -
v_call: TRBV6-5
j_call: TRBJ1-2
cdr3_aa: CASSYSPGTGNYGYTF

clone_size: -
v_call: TRBV6-1
j_call: TRBJ1-1
cdr3_aa: CATLTGITEAFF

clone_size: once
v_call: TRBV25-1
j_call: TRBJ2-5
cdr3_aa: CASSEYSRGRETQYF

clone_size: -
v_call: TRBV27
j_call: TRBJ2-7
cdr3_aa: CASSLSSGAEYEQYF

clone_size: -
v_call: TRBV10-3
j_call: TRBJ2-2
cdr3_aa: CAISESSSGAGELFF

clone_size: -
v_call: TRBV27
j_call: TRBJ2-7
cdr3_aa: CASGRTDNYEQYF

clone_size: once
v_call: TRBV27
j_call: TRBJ1-2
cdr3_aa: CASSWTVSSSYGYTF

clone_size: -
v_call: TRBV7-9
j_call: TRBJ2-1
cdr3_aa: CASHGERGAPYNEQFF

clone_size: once
v_call: TRBV5-6
j_call: TRBJ2-7
cdr3_aa: CASSLGTGYEQYF

clone_size: -
v_call: TRBV5-1
j_call: TRBJ2-7
cdr3_aa: CASSLGQGSYEQYF

clone_size: -
v_call: TRBV6-5
j_call: TRBJ1-2
cdr3_aa: CASSYRDSWGYTF

clone_size: -
v_call: TRBV6-5
j_call: TRBJ2-1
cdr3_aa: CASYAFGGEQFF

clone_size: -
v_call: TRBV5-6
j_call: TRBJ2-7
cdr3_aa: CASSPGGASYEQYF

clone_size: -
v_call: TRBV2
j_call: TRBJ2-2
cdr3_aa: CASSVGINTGELFF

clone_size: -
v_call: TRBV4-1
j_call: TRBJ2-3
cdr3_aa: CASSQARGLTDTQYF

clone_size: once
v_call: TRBV6-1
j_call: TRBJ2-7
cdr3_aa: CASSEVGTGIYEQYF

clone_size: -
v_call: TRBV27
j_call: TRBJ2-5
cdr3_aa: CASRRGETQYF

clone_size: -
v_call: TRBV5-4
j_call: TRBJ1-5
cdr3_aa: CASSSDIQGQPQHF

clone_size: -
v_call: TRBV7-9
j_call: TRBJ2-7
cdr3_aa: CASRFQGSYEQYF

clone_size: -
v_call: TRBV29-1
j_call: TRBJ2-5
cdr3_aa: CSVDGWDGDQETQYF

clone_size: -
v_call: TRBV9
j_call: TRBJ1-1
cdr3_aa: CASSVGSGNTEAFF

clone_size: -
v_call: TRBV13
j_call: TRBJ2-7
cdr3_aa: CASSTRDRGQGEQYF

clone_size: -
v_call: TRBV19
j_call: TRBJ2-5
cdr3_aa: CASSPQFKETQYF

clone_size: -
v_call: TRBV29-1
j_call: TRBJ2-6
cdr3_aa: CSVDVGSGANVLTF

clone_size: few
v_call: TRBV7-8
j_call: TRBJ2-1
cdr3_aa: CASSEERGGRNEQFF

clone_size: -
v_call: TRBV7-9
j_call: TRBJ2-7
cdr3_aa: CASENSYEQYF

clone_size: -
v_call: TRBV19
j_call: TRBJ2-3
cdr3_aa: CASNPLPGLAGGSDTQYF

clone_size: -
v_call: TRBV7-8
j_call: TRBJ2-1
cdr3_aa: CAIQTSGAYNEQFF

clone_size: -
v_call: TRBV29-1
j_call: TRBJ2-5
cdr3_aa: CSVEDGKASGSSETQYF

clone_size: -
v_call: TRBV29-1
j_call: TRBJ2-7
cdr3_aa: CSVAAHEQYF

clone_size: -
v_call: TRBV7-8
j_call: TRBJ2-5
cdr3_aa: CASSQAPTDQETQYF

clone_size: few
v_call: TRBV23-1
j_call: TRBJ2-2
cdr3_aa: CASSQSLRAGRATGELFF

clone_size: -
v_call: TRBV29-1
j_call: TRBJ2-1
cdr3_aa: CSTEMGPREGNEQFF

clone_size: -
v_call: TRBV11-2
j_call: TRBJ1-1
cdr3_aa: CASSFSRQGATEAFF

clone_size: -
v_call: TRBV30
j_call: TRBJ2-1
cdr3_aa: CAWSRGSSYNEQFF

clone_size: -
v_call: TRBV5-4
j_call: TRBJ2-1
cdr3_aa: CASSSGLSWGEQFF

clone_size: once
v_call: TRBV18
j_call: TRBJ2-5
cdr3_aa: CASSPDYREVESETQYF

clone_size: -
v_call: TRBV5-4
j_call: TRBJ2-7
cdr3_aa: CASSLGTPGGHTYEQYF

clone_size: -
v_call: TRBV7-9
j_call: TRBJ1-1
cdr3_aa: CASSQQTTGTRVGEAFF

clone_size: -
v_call: TRBV7-9
j_call: TRBJ2-7
cdr3_aa: CASSLPGRGTLGEQYF

clone_size: -
v_call: TRBV11-2
j_call: TRBJ1-2
cdr3_aa: CASSEWTDYGYTF

clone_size: -
v_call: TRBV2
j_call: TRBJ2-7
cdr3_aa: CAYTSNTYEQYF

clone_size: -
v_call: TRBV10-2
j_call: TRBJ2-7
cdr3_aa: CASSEHRGPYEQYF

clone_size: -
v_call: TRBV7-9
j_call: TRBJ1-1
cdr3_aa: CASTIGLGAFF

clone_size: few
v_call: TRBV27
j_call: TRBJ2-2
cdr3_aa: CASSFSAGELFF

clone_size: -
v_call: TRBV13
j_call: TRBJ2-5
cdr3_aa: CASSSTTSGRALETQYF

clone_size: -
v_call: TRBV11-2
j_call: TRBJ2-1
cdr3_aa: CASSLAFVPNEQFF

clone_size: -
v_call: TRBV9
j_call: TRBJ2-5
cdr3_aa: CASSVVGLVGETQYF

clone_size: -
v_call: TRBV2
j_call: TRBJ2-2
cdr3_aa: CASRNRGAGANTGELFF

clone_size: -
v_call: TRBV5-1
j_call: TRBJ2-1
cdr3_aa: CASSDPTGDEQFF

clone_size: -
v_call: TRBV7-3
j_call: TRBJ2-1
cdr3_aa: CASSSLPRDRDNEQFF

clone_size: -
v_call: TRBV27
j_call: TRBJ2-1
cdr3_aa: CASSFGAGPFNEQFF

clone_size: -
v_call: TRBV7-9
j_call: TRBJ2-1
cdr3_aa: CASSLGREINEQFF

clone_size: -
v_call: TRBV27
j_call: TRBJ2-7
cdr3_aa: CASSYGLTGSYEQYF